This TCR beta chain was identified during a study of CD8+CD57+ T cells in acquired aplastic anemia. Both TCR beta VDJ combination and CDR3 sequence profiling were carried out. Genomic DNA was the template for this profiling. MiXCR was run by TCRdb on the reads, yielding one entry per CDR3 protein. Of about 400,000 distinct CDR3 sequences listed, 55% to 75% are singletons. Regarding this clonotype: Just one base apart from a much larger clone, this may be a read error.

The V gene lost 5 bases and the J gene lost 4 bases, with 23 bases spanning the gap. The V gene's germline CDR1 is SNHLY and CDR2 FYNNEI. The CDR3 consists of 17 residues. J is TRBJ2-5 and V is TRBV2; D possibly matches TRBD1 or TRBD2 (5 bases each). The sequenced sample was sorted CD4+, CD8+, or CD8+CD57+ T cells (not recorded which) from PBMCs. The clonotype was recovered from a human donor in good health, serving as a control. The chain's CDR3 is CASSPRSGRGSRETQYF. CDR3 bases: TGTGCCAGCAGTCCCCGTTCGGGGCGCGGGTCAAGAGAGACCCAGTACTTC.